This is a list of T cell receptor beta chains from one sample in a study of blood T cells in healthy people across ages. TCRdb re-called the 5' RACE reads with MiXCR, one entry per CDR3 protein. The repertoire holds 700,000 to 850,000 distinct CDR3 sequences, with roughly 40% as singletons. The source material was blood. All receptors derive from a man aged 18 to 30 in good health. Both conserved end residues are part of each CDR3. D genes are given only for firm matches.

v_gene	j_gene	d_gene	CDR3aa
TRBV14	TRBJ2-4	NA	CASLYGSKPSGKNIQYF
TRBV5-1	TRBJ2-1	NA	CASSRRDSRGDEQFF
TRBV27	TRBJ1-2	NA	CASSLGVRGYGYTF
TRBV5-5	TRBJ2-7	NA	CASSLSDRTYEQYF
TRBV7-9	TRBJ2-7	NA	CASSLVSTRNEQYF
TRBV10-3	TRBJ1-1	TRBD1	CAIRSGGDGTEAFF
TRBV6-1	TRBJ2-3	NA	CASSEYGYLTLFTDTQYF
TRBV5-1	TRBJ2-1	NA	CASSLRVNEQFF
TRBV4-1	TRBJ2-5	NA	CASSQDCAEQYF
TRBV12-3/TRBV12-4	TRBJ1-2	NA	CASTRTRTYGYTF
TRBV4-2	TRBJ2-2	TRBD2	CASSPSGGVTTGELFF
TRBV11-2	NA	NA	CASSLEQGIPYEQYF
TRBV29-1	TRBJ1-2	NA	CSVEDQMAGYGYTF
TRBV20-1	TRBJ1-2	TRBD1	CSARDQVQGADYGYTF
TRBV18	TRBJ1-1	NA	CASSSYDRHTEAFF
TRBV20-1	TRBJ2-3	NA	CSASPPGPDTQYF
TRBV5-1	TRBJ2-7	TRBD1	CASSSARDRVSHEQYF
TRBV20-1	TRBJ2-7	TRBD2	CSARDRLAGTAEQYF
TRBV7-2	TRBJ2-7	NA	CASSLVARVGSYEQYF
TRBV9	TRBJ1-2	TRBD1	CASTVYPKEGGFGYGYTF
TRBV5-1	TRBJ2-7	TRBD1	CASSYGQEPSYEQYF
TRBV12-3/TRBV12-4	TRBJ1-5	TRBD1	CASSRTGAPNQPQHF
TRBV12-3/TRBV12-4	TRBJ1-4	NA	CASSSTSSFLFF
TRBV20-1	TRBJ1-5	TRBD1	CSARDTGGNQPQHF
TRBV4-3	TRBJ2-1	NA	CASSQEVGGANEQFF
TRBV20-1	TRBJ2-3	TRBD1	CSAKQGAKGTDTQYF
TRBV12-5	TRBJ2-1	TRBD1	CASGLDPSTGGGYNEQFF
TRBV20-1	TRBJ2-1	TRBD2	CSARETSGSRGEQFF
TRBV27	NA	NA	CASSLEGINQPQYF
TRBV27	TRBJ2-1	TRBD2	CASSLSSGGSYNEQFF
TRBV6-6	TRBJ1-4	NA	CASSYGREGEKLFF
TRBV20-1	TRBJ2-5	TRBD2	CSARTLAGGETQYF
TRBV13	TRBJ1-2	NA	CASSFPLDGNYGYTF
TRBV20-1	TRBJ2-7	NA	CSATLVMGSYEQYF
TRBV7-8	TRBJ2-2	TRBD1	CASSGRQGARVTGELFF
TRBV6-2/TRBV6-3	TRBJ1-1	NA	CASSYGGVQNTEAFF
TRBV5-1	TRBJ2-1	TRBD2	CASSLLDLAGGHNEQFF
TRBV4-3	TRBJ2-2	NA	CASSQDLAGELFF
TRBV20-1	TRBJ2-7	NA	CSAPHLSSYEQYF
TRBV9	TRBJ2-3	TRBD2	CASSLGLEGDTQYF
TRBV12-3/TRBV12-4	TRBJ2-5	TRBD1	CASSRDRAVGEQYF
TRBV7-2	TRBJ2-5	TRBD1	CASRLPGQGAGETQYF
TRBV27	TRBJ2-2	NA	CASNLALVVGFLQRARNTGELFF
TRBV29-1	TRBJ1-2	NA	CSVFNYGYTF
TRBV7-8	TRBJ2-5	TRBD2	CASSRRGLAGEQETQYF
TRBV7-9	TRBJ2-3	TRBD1	CAGGDRAPDTQYF
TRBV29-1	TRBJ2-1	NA	CSVAPMGNEQFF
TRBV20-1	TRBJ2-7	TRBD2	CSARDALAGPGDEQYF
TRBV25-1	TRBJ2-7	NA	CASSRLGHEQYF
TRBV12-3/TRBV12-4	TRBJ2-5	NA	CASSFIGGIETQYF
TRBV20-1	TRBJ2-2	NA	CSARSAAGERHANTGELFF
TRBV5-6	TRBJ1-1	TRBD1	CASSAQGGNTEAFF